This paragraph reports one T cell receptor beta chain. Its matching antigen is unknown. Sequencing relied on a cDNA template that was reverse transcribed from extracted RNA. The table came from immunoSEQ multiplex PCR; TCRdb's copy has only in-frame clones and leaves some out. The sample comprises roughly 5,700 clones, 60% of which are singletons, and roughly 13% rests with the top ten. Collected material from alopecia areata patients comprised lesional scalp punch biopsies and peripheral blood. This entry comes from a study of CD8+ T cells in alopecia areata. Study findings and constraints: Lesional scalp displayed greater clonality than normal scalp, most notably in alopecia totalis/universalis. The study found TCR sharing across patients less clear than in mice, possibly for HLA reasons. Resident alphabeta T cells of normal skin are also sequenced in scalp samples.

The ends were cut back, 0 bases at V and 9 bases at J, with 9 bases in the middle. In germline, CDR1 is SGHAT, CDR2 FQNNGV. CDR3 size: 13 residues. This sequence was found in a human donor with alopecia areata. Sequenced material: skin. The gene calls are TRBV11-2 and TRBJ2-1; unclear D gene. CDR3 region: CASSLDLASEQFF. The DNA for the CDR3 is TGTGCCAGCAGCTTAGATTTGGCCAGTGAGCAGTTCTTC.